The present TCR beta chain was sequenced within a study of cytomegalovirus exposure and HLA in healthy donors. With 60 Vbeta and 13 Jbeta primers, the PCR was carried out. Method: immunoSEQ multiplex PCR; TCRdb's copy keeps in-frame clones and lacks some. The sample records more than 85,000 clones, 75% to 85% being singletons. Broader study findings: Earlier analysis looked at TCR beta V segments, and most were productive about 87% or about 30% of the time.

A word on this clone: The antigen is unknown.

Sequencing was done on a sample of PBMCs. The source of this sequence is a woman aged 45-65 years in good health and CMV-seropositive.

This CDR3 is CASSASETQYF. CDR3 coding DNA: TGTGCCAGCAGTGCCTCAGAGACCCAGTACTTC. The chain employs TRBV2 and TRBJ2-5, with D hard to call. Germline V gene sequence: CDR1 SNHLY, CDR2 FYNNEI. The CDR3 extends over 11 amino acids. Trimming removed 4 bases from V and 4 bases from J, with 4 bases in between.